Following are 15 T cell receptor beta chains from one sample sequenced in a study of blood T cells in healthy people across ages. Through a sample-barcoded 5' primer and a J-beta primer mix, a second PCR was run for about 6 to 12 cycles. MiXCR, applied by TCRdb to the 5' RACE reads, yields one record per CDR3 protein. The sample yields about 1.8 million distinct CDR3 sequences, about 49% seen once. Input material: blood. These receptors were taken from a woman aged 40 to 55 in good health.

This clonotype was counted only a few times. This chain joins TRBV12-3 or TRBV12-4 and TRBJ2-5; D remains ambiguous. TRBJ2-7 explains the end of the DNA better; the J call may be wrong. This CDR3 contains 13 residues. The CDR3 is CASSLTSASEQYF. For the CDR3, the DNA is TGTGCCAGCAGTTTAACGTCGGCGTCCGAGCAGTACTTC.

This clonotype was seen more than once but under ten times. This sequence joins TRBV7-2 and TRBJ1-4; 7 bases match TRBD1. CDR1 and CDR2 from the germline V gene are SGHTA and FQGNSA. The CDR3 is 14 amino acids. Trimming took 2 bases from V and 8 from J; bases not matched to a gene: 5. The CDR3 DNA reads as TGTGCCAGCAGCTTACGTACAGGGGTCGAAAAACTGTTTTTT. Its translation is CASSLRTGVEKLFF.

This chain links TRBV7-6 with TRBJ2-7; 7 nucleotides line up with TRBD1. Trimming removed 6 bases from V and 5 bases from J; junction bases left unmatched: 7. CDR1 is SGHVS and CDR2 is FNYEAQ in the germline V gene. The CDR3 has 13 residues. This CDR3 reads CASRPQGSDEQYF. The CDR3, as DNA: TGTGCCAGCAGGCCACAGGGGTCAGACGAGCAGTACTTC.

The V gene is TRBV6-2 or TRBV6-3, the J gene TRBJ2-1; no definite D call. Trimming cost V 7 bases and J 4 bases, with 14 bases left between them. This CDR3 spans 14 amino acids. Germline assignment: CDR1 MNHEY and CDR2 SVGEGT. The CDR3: CASKSGQVYNEQFF. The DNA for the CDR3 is TGTGCCAGCAAATCCGGCCAAGTGTACAATGAGCAGTTCTTC.

CDR3 region: CASSVSGGRKETQYF. The CDR3, as DNA: TGTGCCAGCAGTGTGAGCGGGGGGAGAAAAGAGACCCAGTACTTC. The chain joins TRBV2 to TRBJ2-5, with TRBD2 matching 9 bases. Germline-derived CDR1 and CDR2 are SNHLY and FYNNEI. The CDR3 has 15 residues. Germline trimming cut 4 bases from V and 3 bases from J; bases unmatched to any gene: 6.

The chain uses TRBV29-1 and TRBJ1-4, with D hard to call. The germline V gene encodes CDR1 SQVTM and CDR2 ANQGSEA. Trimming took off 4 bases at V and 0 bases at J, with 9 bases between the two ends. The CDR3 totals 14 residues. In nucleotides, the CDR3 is TGCAGCGTTGCGGGGAAAGCAACTAATGAAAAACTGTTTTTT. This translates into CSVAGKATNEKLFF.

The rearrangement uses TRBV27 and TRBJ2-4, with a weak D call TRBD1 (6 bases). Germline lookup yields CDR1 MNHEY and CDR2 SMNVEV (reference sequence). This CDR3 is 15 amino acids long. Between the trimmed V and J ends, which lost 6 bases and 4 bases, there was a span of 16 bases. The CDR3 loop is CASSPTGTHKNIQYF. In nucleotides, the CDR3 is TGTGCCAGCAGCCCCACCGGGACACATAAAAACATTCAGTACTTC.

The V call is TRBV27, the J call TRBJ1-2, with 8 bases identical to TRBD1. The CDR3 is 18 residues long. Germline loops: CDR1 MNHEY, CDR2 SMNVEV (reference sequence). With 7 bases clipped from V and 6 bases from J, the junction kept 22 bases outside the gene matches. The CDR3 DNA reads TGTGCCAGCACCAGTTCCCTGTCTTTTCGGGACAGGCGCCATGGCTACACCTTC. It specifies CASTSSLSFRDRRHGYTF.

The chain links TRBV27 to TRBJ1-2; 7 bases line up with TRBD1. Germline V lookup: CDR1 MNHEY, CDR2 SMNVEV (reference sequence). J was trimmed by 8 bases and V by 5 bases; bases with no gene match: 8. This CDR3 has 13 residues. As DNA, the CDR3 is TGTGCCAGCAGTAAGAGGGACAGCGGGGGCTACACCTTC. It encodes CASSKRDSGGYTF.

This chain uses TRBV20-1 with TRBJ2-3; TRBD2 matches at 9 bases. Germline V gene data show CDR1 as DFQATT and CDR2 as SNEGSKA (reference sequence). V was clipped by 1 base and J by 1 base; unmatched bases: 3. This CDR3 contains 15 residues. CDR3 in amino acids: CSARVAGVRTDTQYF. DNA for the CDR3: TGCAGTGCTAGAGTAGCGGGGGTACGCACAGATACGCAGTATTTT.

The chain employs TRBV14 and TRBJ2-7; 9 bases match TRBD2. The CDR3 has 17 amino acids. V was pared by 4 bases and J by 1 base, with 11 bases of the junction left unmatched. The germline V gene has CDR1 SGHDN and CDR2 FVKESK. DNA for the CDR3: TGTGCCAGCAGCCCTTACAAATTAGCGGGAGAATCCTACGAGCAGTACTTC. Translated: CASSPYKLAGESYEQYF.

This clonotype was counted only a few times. The CDR3 loop is CASSPATQVVTDTQYF. In nucleotides, the CDR3 is TGTGCCAGCAGCCCCGCGACACAGGTCGTCACAGATACGCAGTATTTT. V and J are TRBV4-2 and TRBJ2-3; perhaps TRBD1 as D (5 bases). The length of the CDR3 is 16 residues. Germline V gives CDR1 LGHNA, CDR2 YNFKEQ. The ends were cut back, 4 bases at V and 2 bases at J, with 16 bases in the middle.

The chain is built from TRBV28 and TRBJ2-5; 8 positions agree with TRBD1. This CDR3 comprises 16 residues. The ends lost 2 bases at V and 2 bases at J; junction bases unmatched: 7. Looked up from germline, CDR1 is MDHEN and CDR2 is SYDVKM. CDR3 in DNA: TGTGCCAGCAGTTTAACAGGACAGGGACAACAAGAGACCCAGTACTTC. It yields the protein CASSLTGQGQQETQYF.

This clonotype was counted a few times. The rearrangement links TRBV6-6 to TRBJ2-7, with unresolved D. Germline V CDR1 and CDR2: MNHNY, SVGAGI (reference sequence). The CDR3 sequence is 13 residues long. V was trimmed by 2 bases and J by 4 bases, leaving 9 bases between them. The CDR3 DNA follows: TGTGCCAGCAGTTACGAGCTGGGATACGAGCAGTACTTC. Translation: CASSYELGYEQYF.

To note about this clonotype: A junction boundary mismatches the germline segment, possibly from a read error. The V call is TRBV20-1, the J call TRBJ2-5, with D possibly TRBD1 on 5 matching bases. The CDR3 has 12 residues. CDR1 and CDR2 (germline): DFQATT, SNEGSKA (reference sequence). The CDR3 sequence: CSAQQGQEIQYF. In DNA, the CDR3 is TGCAGTGCGCAGCAGGGCCAAGAGATCCAGTACTTC.